This T cell receptor (beta chain) was recovered during a study of blood T cells in healthy people across ages. As for the study in general: Template-switching capture recovered about one barcoded beta molecule per two T cells. Study-wide results and limits: In these data, TCR beta diversity tracked strongly with naive T cell percentage.

V was pared by 7 bases and J by 5 bases, with 15 bases between. Germline V gives CDR1 SQVTM, CDR2 ANQGSEA. The length of the CDR3 is 13 residues. Total RNA, at least 6 micrograms per sample, was extracted from PBMCs. A second PCR, run for about 6 to 11 cycles, used a sample-barcoded 5' primer plus a J-beta primer mix. MiXCR, run by TCRdb on the 5' RACE reads, gives a single entry per CDR3 protein. The sample lists about a million distinct CDR3 sequences, 51% occurring once. This clonotype showed up just a few times. Antigen specificity is unknown. The source is a woman aged 55 to 70 in good health. Sequenced input: blood. J is TRBJ2-1 and V is TRBV29-1, with D perhaps TRBD1 (5 bases). CDR3 DNA sequence: TGCAGCGGGATAGGGCAGGGCAACAATGAGCAGTTCTTC. Protein product: CSGIGQGNNEQFF.